This is a list of T cell receptor beta chains from one sample in a study of glioma-infiltrating T cells after dendritic cell vaccination. The protocol was immunoSEQ multiplex PCR, while the TCRdb copy is restricted to in-frame clones and leaves out a portion. The repertoire consists of 90,000 to 95,000 clones, with 75% to 90% occurring once and the leading ten covering roughly 2%. The sequences come from blood, collected after dendritic cell vaccination. The source of these receptors is a human donor with glioblastoma. CDR3s include the opening cysteine and the closing phenylalanine or tryptophan. The D gene is left open where the match is weak. Part of the rows lack a size; the others show once, few, many or a class for expanded clones.

clone size | J gene | D gene | V gene | CDR3 protein | CDR3 DNA
- | TRBJ1-5 | - | TRBV6-1 | CASSGGVSNQPQHF | TGTGCCAGCAGTGGGGGAGTTAGCAATCAGCCCCAGCATTTT
- | TRBJ1-5 | - | TRBV19 | CASSPPGEGKPQHF | TGTGCCAGTAGCCCCCCGGGAGAAGGTAAGCCCCAGCATTTT
- | TRBJ2-1 | - | TRBV6-1 | CASSAGFESDEQFF | TGTGCCAGCAGCGCAGGATTTGAGAGTGATGAGCAGTTCTTC
few | TRBJ2-7 | - | TRBV1 | CTSSHSPTLGGTYEQYF | TGCACCAGCAGCCACTCCCCTACCCTGGGGGGTACGTACGAGCAGTACTTC
- | TRBJ1-1 | - | TRBV19 | CASRNPGQEPNTEAFF | TGTGCCAGTCGCAACCCAGGGCAGGAACCGAACACTGAAGCTTTCTTT
- | TRBJ2-4 | - | TRBV19 | CASSMFRGIQYF | TGTGCCAGTAGTATGTTCCGGGGCATTCAGTACTTC
- | TRBJ2-5 | - | TRBV7-3 | CASRKRQSQETQYF | TGTGCCAGCAGGAAAAGACAGTCACAAGAGACCCAGTACTTC
- | TRBJ2-1 | TRBD2 | TRBV5-1 | CASSSPSGGLGNEQFF | TGCGCCAGCAGCTCACCTAGCGGGGGCCTAGGTAATGAGCAGTTCTTC
- | TRBJ1-3 | - | TRBV4-2 | CASSPGVVTDSGNTIYF | TGTGCCAGCAGCCCGGGGGTTGTGACAGACTCTGGAAACACCATATATTTT
- | TRBJ2-1 | TRBD1 | TRBV4-1 | CASSRGTGNDEQFF | TGCGCCAGCAGCCGAGGGACAGGGAACGATGAGCAGTTCTTC
- | TRBJ2-7 | - | TRBV18 | CASSPPGLGEQYF | TGTGCCAGCTCACCCCCGGGACTGGGCGAGCAGTACTTC
- | TRBJ1-6 | - | TRBV9 | CASSVDRSSYNSPLHF | TGTGCCAGCAGCGTAGATAGAAGCTCCTATAATTCACCCCTCCACTTT
few | TRBJ2-6 | - | TRBV6-1 | CASSTQSGANVLTF | TGTGCCAGCAGTACACAGTCTGGGGCCAACGTCCTGACTTTC
- | TRBJ2-1 | - | TRBV19 | CASSILSSRSNEQFF | TGTGCCAGTAGTATATTATCTAGCCGCAGTAATGAGCAGTTCTTC
- | TRBJ1-1 | TRBD1 | TRBV19 | CASSFDGPQGGTEAFF | TGTGCCAGTTCTTTTGATGGGCCCCAGGGGGGTACTGAAGCTTTCTTT
- | TRBJ2-7 | TRBD2 | TRBV5-1 | CASSWRPSSGVGYEQYF | TGCGCCAGCAGCTGGAGGCCTTCTAGCGGGGTCGGATACGAGCAGTACTTC
- | TRBJ2-3 | - | TRBV9 | CASSVAADTDTQYF | TGTGCCAGCAGCGTAGCGGCGGACACAGATACGCAGTATTTT
- | TRBJ2-2 | TRBD1 | TRBV19 | CASSWQGARITGELFF | TGTGCCAGTAGTTGGCAGGGGGCGCGGATCACCGGGGAGCTGTTTTTT
once | TRBJ2-7 | - | TRBV28 | CASRGGGDYEQYF | TGTGCCAGCAGAGGGGGCGGGGACTACGAGCAGTACTTC
- | TRBJ2-2 | - | TRBV9 | CASSLNAPSNTGELFF | TGTGCCAGCAGCCTAAACGCACCGTCGAACACCGGGGAGCTGTTTTTT
- | TRBJ1-1 | - | TRBV27 | CASSRQLNTEAFF | TGTGCCAGCAGCCGACAGCTGAACACTGAAGCTTTCTTT
- | TRBJ1-5 | - | TRBV7-2 | CASSYNRVTQPQHF | TGTGCCAGCAGCTATAACAGGGTTACTCAGCCCCAGCATTTT
- | TRBJ2-3 | - | TRBV30 | CAWSQGSTDTQYF | TGTGCCTGGAGTCAGGGGAGCACAGATACGCAGTATTTT
- | TRBJ2-5 | TRBD2 | TRBV5-4 | CASSLPPLTSGRSGTQYF | TGTGCCAGCAGCTTGCCCCCTCTGACTAGCGGGAGGTCCGGGACCCAGTACTTC
- | TRBJ2-2 | TRBD2 | TRBV5-6 | CASSLWLAGGTGELFF | TGTGCCAGCAGCTTGTGGCTAGCGGGAGGAACCGGGGAGCTGTTTTTT
- | TRBJ1-1 | TRBD1 | TRBV2 | CASSELRTGGKSEAFF | TGTGCCAGCAGTGAACTTAGGACAGGGGGTAAATCTGAAGCTTTCTTT
- | TRBJ1-1 | - | TRBV5-1 | CASSLAPLTEAFF | TGCGCCAGCAGCTTGGCCCCCCTAACTGAAGCTTTCTTT
- | TRBJ1-2 | TRBD1 | TRBV5-4 | CASSLGDREWGYTF | TGTGCCAGCAGCCTCGGGGACAGGGAATGGGGCTACACCTTC
- | TRBJ1-6 | - | TRBV12-5 | CASGTLRGAGRSPLHF | TGTGCTAGTGGTACCCTGAGAGGCGCGGGGAGGTCACCCCTCCACTTT
once | TRBJ1-2 | - | TRBV19 | CASSIRTSGGYTF | TGTGCCAGTAGTATTCGGACAAGCGGGGGCTACACCTTC
- | TRBJ1-5 | - | TRBV6-5 | CASSRSGGNQPQHF | TGTGCCAGCAGCCGTTCCGGAGGCAATCAGCCCCAGCATTTT
- | TRBJ1-3 | - | TRBV27 | CASSRRGGNTIYF | TGTGCCAGCAGCCGCAGGGGTGGAAACACCATATATTTT
- | TRBJ1-4 | - | TRBV28 | CASTTGSATNEKLFF | TGTGCCAGTACTACAGGGTCCGCAACTAATGAAAAACTGTTTTTT
- | TRBJ2-3 | TRBD2 | TRBV5-1 | CASSSSGASTDTQYF | TGCGCCAGCAGCTCTAGCGGGGCGAGCACAGATACGCAGTATTTT
- | TRBJ1-4 | TRBD1 | TRBV6-5 | CASSYSDRGGEKLFF | TGTGCCAGCAGTTACTCGGACAGGGGCGGCGAAAAACTGTTTTTT
- | TRBJ1-6 | TRBD1 | TRBV5-6 | CASSLRDRHNSPLHF | TGTGCCAGCAGCTTGAGGGACAGACATAATTCACCCCTCCACTTT
once | TRBJ1-1 | - | TRBV19 | CASSIYLGLLQMNTEAFF | TGTGCCAGTAGTATCTATTTGGGACTTCTTCAAATGAACACTGAAGCTTTCTTT
- | TRBJ2-5 | - | TRBV20-1 | CSGEYQETQYF | TGCAGTGGAGAATACCAAGAGACCCAGTACTTC
- | TRBJ2-3 | TRBD1 | TRBV6-5 | CASSRGQASTDTQYF | TGTGCCAGCAGTAGGGGACAGGCGAGCACAGATACGCAGTATTTT
- | TRBJ2-3 | TRBD2 | TRBV5-6 | CASSRTSGLTDTQYF | TGTGCCAGCAGCCGGACTAGCGGTTTGACAGATACGCAGTATTTT
- | TRBJ1-5 | - | TRBV6-6 | CASRPGDGGAGQPQHF | TGTGCCAGCAGGCCGGGAGACGGGGGGGCAGGTCAGCCCCAGCATTTT
- | TRBJ1-2 | TRBD1 | TRBV7-2 | CASSRGQAYGYTF | TGTGCCAGCAGCCGGGGACAGGCCTATGGCTACACCTTC
- | TRBJ2-4 | - | TRBV15 | CATSREGSGGPKNIQYF | TGTGCCACCAGCAGAGAGGGATCGGGGGGCCCCAAAAACATTCAGTACTTC
- | TRBJ1-1 | - | TRBV5-1 | CASSATGPNTEAFF | TGCGCCAGCAGCGCCACAGGGCCGAACACTGAAGCTTTCTTT
- | TRBJ2-2 | TRBD2 | TRBV4-1 | CASRPAGVSNTGELFF | TGCGCCAGCAGACCAGCGGGAGTTAGTAACACCGGGGAGCTGTTTTTT